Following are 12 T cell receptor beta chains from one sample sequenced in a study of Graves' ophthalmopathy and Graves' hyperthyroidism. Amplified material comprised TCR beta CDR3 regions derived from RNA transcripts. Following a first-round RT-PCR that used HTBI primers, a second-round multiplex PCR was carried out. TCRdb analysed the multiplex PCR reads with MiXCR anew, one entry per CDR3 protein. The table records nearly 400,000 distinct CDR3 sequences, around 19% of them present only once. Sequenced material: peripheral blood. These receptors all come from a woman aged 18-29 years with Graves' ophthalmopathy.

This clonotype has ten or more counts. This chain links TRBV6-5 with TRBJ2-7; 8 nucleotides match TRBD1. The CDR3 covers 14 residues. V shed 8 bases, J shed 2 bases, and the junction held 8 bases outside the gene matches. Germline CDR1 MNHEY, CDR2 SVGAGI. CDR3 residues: CASRFGQGTYEQYF. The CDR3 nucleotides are TGTGCCAGCCGGTTCGGACAGGGAACCTACGAGCAGTACTTC.

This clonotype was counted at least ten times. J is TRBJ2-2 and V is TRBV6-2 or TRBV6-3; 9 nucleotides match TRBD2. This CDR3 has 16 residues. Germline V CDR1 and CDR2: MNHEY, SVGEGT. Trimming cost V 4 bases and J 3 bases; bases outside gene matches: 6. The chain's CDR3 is CASSLGLAKDTGELFF. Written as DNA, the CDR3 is TGTGCCAGCAGTTTGGGACTAGCCAAGGACACCGGGGAGCTGTTTTTT.

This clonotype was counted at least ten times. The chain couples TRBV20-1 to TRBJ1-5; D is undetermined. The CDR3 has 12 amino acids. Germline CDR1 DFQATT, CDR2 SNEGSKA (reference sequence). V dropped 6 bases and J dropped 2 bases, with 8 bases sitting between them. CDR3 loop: CSATPGNQPQHF. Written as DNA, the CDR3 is TGCAGTGCCACCCCGGGCAATCAGCCCCAGCATTTT.

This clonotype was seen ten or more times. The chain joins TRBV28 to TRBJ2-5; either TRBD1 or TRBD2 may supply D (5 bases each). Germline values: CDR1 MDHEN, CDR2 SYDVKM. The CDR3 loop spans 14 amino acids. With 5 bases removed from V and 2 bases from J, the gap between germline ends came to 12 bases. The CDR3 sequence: CASSQTGAQETQYF. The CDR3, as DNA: TGTGCCAGCAGTCAGACCGGGGCTCAAGAGACCCAGTACTTC.

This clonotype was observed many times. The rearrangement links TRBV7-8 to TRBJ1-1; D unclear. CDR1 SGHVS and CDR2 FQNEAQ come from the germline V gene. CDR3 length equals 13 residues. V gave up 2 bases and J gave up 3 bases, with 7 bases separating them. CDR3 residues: CASSLRTYTEAFF. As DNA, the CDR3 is TGTGCCAGCAGCTTAAGAACTTACACTGAAGCTTTCTTT.

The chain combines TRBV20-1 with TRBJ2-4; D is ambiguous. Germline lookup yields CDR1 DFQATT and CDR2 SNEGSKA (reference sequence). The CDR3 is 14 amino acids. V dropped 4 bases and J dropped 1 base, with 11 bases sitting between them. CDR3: CSANPLGAKNIQYF. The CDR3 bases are TGCAGTGCTAACCCCCTTGGGGCCAAAAACATTCAGTACTTC.

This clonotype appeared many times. The CDR3 DNA follows: TGTGCCAGCAGGATCCAAGCGGGGACCTACGAGCAGTACTTC. Its protein product is CASRIQAGTYEQYF. The chain is built from TRBV6-5 and TRBJ2-7; the match to TRBD2 covers 7 bases. V lost 6 bases, J lost 2 bases, and 7 bases stayed unmatched. Germline loops: CDR1 MNHEY, CDR2 SVGAGI. The length of the CDR3 is 14 residues.

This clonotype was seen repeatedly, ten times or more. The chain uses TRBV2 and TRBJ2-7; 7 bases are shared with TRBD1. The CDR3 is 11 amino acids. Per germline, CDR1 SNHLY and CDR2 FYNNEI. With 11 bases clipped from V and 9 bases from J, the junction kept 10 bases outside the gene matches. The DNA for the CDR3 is TGTGCCGGAGGACAGGAGACACGGCAGTACTTC. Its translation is CAGGQETRQYF.

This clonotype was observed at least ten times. The chain's CDR3 is CSALTPGGKETQYF. The CDR3 bases are TGCAGTGCCCTCACCCCGGGGGGGAAAGAGACCCAGTACTTC. This chain uses TRBV20-1 with TRBJ2-5; 8 positions agree with TRBD2. This CDR3 spans 14 amino acids. Unmatched junction bases numbered 9, after V lost 6 bases and J lost 3 bases. Germline values: CDR1 DFQATT, CDR2 SNEGSKA (reference sequence).

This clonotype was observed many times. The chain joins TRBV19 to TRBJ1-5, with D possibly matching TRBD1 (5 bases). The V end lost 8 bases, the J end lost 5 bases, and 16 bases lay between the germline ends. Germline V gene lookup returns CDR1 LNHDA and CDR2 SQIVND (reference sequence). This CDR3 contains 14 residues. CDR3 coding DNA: TGTGCCAGTTCCCCTGGGGGTAACTATCAGCCCCAGCATTTT. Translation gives CASSPGGNYQPQHF.

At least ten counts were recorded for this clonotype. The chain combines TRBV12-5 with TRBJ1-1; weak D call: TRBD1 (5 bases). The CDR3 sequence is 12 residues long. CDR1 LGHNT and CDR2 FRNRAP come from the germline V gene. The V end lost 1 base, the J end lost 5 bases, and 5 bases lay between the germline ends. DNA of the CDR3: TGTGCTAGTGGTTTGGGGGGGACTGAAGCTTTCTTT. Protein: CASGLGGTEAFF.

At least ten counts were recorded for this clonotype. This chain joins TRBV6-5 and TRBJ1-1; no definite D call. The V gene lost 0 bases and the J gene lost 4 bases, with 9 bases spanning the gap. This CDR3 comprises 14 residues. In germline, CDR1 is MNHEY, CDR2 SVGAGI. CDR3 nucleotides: TGTGCCAGCAGTTACTCGAAAGTCTCCACTGAAGCTTTCTTT. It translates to CASSYSKVSTEAFF.